One sample yielded the 4 T cell receptor beta chains listed below, sequenced in a study of blood T cell repertoires in COVID-19. TCRdb keeps only in-frame clones here, not all; method: immunoSEQ multiplex PCR. The sample lists 490,000 or so clones, roughly nine tenths occurring once. What was sequenced was PBMCs or T cells enriched from blood (not recorded which). The receptors derive from a woman aged 60-75 years who had recovered from COVID-19.

This rearrangement joins TRBV4-1 to TRBJ1-5; 7 bases are a match to TRBD1. This CDR3 comprises 17 residues. Germline V gene lookup returns CDR1 MGHRA and CDR2 YSYEKL. The V segment lost 0 bases and the J segment 6 bases; nucleotides outside the gene matches: 11. In DNA form, the CDR3 reads TGCGCCAGCAGCCAAGATAGGGACAGTTTAACCTTTCAGCCCCAGCATTTT. Translation gives CASSQDRDSLTFQPQHF.

This clone was recorded once. The chain uses TRBV5-1 and TRBJ2-7, with 7 positions matching TRBD1. Germline-derived CDR1 and CDR2 are SGHRS and YFSETQ. The CDR3 has 14 residues. Trimming at V came to 3 bases and at J to 3 bases, leaving 6 bases not matched to a gene. CDR3 amino acids: CASSSQGEIYEQYF. The CDR3 DNA reads TGCGCCAGCAGCTCCCAGGGGGAGATCTACGAGCAGTACTTC.

The V and J genes are TRBV5-4 and TRBJ2-5; perhaps TRBD1 as D (6 bases). V was pared by 2 bases and J by 4 bases, with 12 bases between. Looked up from germline, CDR1 is SGHNT and CDR2 is YYREEE (reference sequence). The length of the CDR3 is 14 residues. CDR3 in amino acids: CASSFPGTTETQYF. The CDR3 DNA follows: TGTGCCAGCAGCTTCCCCGGGACAACAGAGACCCAGTACTTC.

In this sample, this clone turned up once. The gene calls are TRBV25-1 and TRBJ1-4; the D gene is possibly TRBD1 (6 bases). CDR1 and CDR2 from the germline V gene are MGHDK and SYGVNS. With 1 base removed from V and 6 bases from J, the gap between germline ends came to 15 bases. The CDR3 totals 16 residues. This chain's CDR3 is CASSELGAKGDEKLFF. The CDR3 nucleotides are TGTGCCAGCAGTGAATTGGGGGCCAAGGGAGATGAAAAACTGTTTTTT.